This TCR beta chain was captured by sequencing in a study of identical twins. Using its own MiXCR run on the 5' RACE reads, TCRdb lists one record per CDR3 protein. Of about 210,000 distinct CDR3 sequences listed, 9.4% were seen once; the top ten hold 5% to 6%. A note on this clonotype: Mismatch with germline at one junction end may stem from a read error.

CDR3 length equals 13 residues. CDR1 and CDR2 (germline): SGHVS, FNYEAQ. The V call is TRBV7-6, the J call TRBJ2-3; D gene ambiguous. The sample comprised memory (CD45RO+) T cells sorted from blood. This TCR was recovered from a young woman in good health. CDR3 region: CASSLGPKDTQYF. For the CDR3, the DNA is TGTGCCAGCAGTTTAGGACCGAAAGATACGCAGTATTTT.